The rows below give T cell receptor beta chains drawn from one sample of a study of Ad26.COV2.S vaccination and SARS-CoV-2 variants. The method was immunoSEQ multiplex PCR; TCRdb's version includes in-frame clones alone and lacks a portion of them. The sample records more than 300,000 clones, 88% being singletons. This material consisted of peripheral blood, taken in a trial of Ad26.COV2.S vaccine versus placebo. These receptors were obtained from a person aged 18 to 59 who received the Ad26.COV2.S COVID-19 vaccine or a placebo. Both conserved end residues are part of each CDR3. The D gene is left open where the match is weak. Clone size is not always given. Where it is, it says once, few, many or a class for expanded clones.

length: 16; size: -; V: TRBV24-1; J: TRBJ2-7; D: -; DNA: TGTGCCACCAGTGGGCAAAGGGCAGGCAGCTCCTACGAGCAGTACTTC; CDR3: CATSGQRAGSSYEQYF
length: 17; size: once; V: TRBV9; J: TRBJ2-1; D: -; DNA: TGTGCCAGCAGCGTAGCTGCGGCGCAGAGCTCCTACAATGAGCAGTTCTTC; CDR3: CASSVAAAQSSYNEQFF
length: 15; size: once; V: TRBV5-8; J: TRBJ2-7; D: TRBD2; DNA: TGTGCCAGCAGCTTGGTGACTAGCGGGAATTACGAGCAGTACTTC; CDR3: CASSLVTSGNYEQYF
length: 16; size: -; V: TRBV19; J: TRBJ2-5; D: -; DNA: TGTGCCAGTAGTAGGGGTGCGGACCAACTCCAAGAGACCCAGTACTTC; CDR3: CASSRGADQLQETQYF
length: 17; size: -; V: TRBV19; J: TRBJ2-7; D: -; DNA: TGTGCCAGTAGTATAGGGGGGAGGGGGACACGGACCTACGAGCAGTACTTC; CDR3: CASSIGGRGTRTYEQYF
length: 13; size: -; V: TRBV3-1/TRBV3-2; J: TRBJ2-3; D: -; DNA: TGTGCCAGCAGCCAAGACAGGGCAGATACGCAGTATTTT; CDR3: CASSQDRADTQYF
length: 13; size: -; V: TRBV28; J: TRBJ1-2; D: -; DNA: TGTGCCAGCAGTTTGGGTCGAAACTATGGCTACACCTTC; CDR3: CASSLGRNYGYTF
length: 16; size: -; V: TRBV4-3; J: TRBJ1-2; D: -; DNA: TGCGCCAGCAGCCAAGATCGGTCAGGGGCTAACTATGGCTACACCTTC; CDR3: CASSQDRSGANYGYTF
length: 16; size: once; V: TRBV14; J: TRBJ1-2; D: -; DNA: TGTGCCAGCAGCCAAGGAGGAGGGGGGAAGAACTATGGCTACACCTTC; CDR3: CASSQGGGGKNYGYTF
length: 12; size: -; V: TRBV10-3; J: TRBJ1-1; D: TRBD1; DNA: TGTGCCATCAGTGATCGACAGGGAGCGGCTTTCTTT; CDR3: CAISDRQGAAFF
length: 14; size: -; V: TRBV14; J: TRBJ1-1; D: -; DNA: TGTGCCAGCAGCCAAGTTAGGGAACCTCGAACGGCTTTCTTT; CDR3: CASSQVREPRTAFF
length: 15; size: -; V: TRBV6-5; J: TRBJ2-7; D: TRBD1; DNA: TGTGCCAGCACCACCCCGGGGCAGGGGGCCTACGAGCAGTACTTC; CDR3: CASTTPGQGAYEQYF
length: 13; size: -; V: TRBV14; J: TRBJ2-5; D: -; DNA: TGTGCCAGCAGCCAGCGAGGGCGAGAGACCCAGTACTTC; CDR3: CASSQRGRETQYF
length: 12; size: -; V: TRBV7-9; J: TRBJ1-2; D: -; DNA: TGTGCCAGCAGCCAGGACGGCTATGGCTACACCTTC; CDR3: CASSQDGYGYTF
length: 14; size: -; V: TRBV6-5; J: TRBJ2-7; D: TRBD1; DNA: TGTGCCAGCAGAAGGACAGGGGAAACTTACGAGCAGTACTTC; CDR3: CASRRTGETYEQYF
length: 15; size: -; V: TRBV5-1; J: TRBJ2-2; D: -; DNA: TGCGCCAGCAGCTCGGACCGTACGAACACCGGGGAGCTGTTTTTT; CDR3: CASSSDRTNTGELFF
length: 15; size: -; V: TRBV30; J: TRBJ2-3; D: -; DNA: TGTGCCTGGAGTGTAGGGGGTGGAGGGGTAGATACGCAGTATTTT; CDR3: CAWSVGGGGVDTQYF
length: 15; size: -; V: TRBV7-6; J: TRBJ1-3; D: -; DNA: TGTGCCAGCAGCTTGCAGCCGAGCTCTGGAAACACCATATATTTT; CDR3: CASSLQPSSGNTIYF
length: 14; size: -; V: TRBV14; J: TRBJ1-6; D: -; DNA: TGTGCCAGCAGCCACTTTCAGGAGGATTCACCCCTCCACTTT; CDR3: CASSHFQEDSPLHF
length: 13; size: -; V: TRBV11-2; J: TRBJ2-1; D: -; DNA: TGTGCCAGCAGCTTACGGCCGGACGATGAGCAGTTCTTC; CDR3: CASSLRPDDEQFF
length: 16; size: once; V: TRBV15; J: TRBJ2-7; D: TRBD2; DNA: TGTGCCACCAGCAGAGATTCGGCTAGCGGGGGACCCAGGCAGTACTTC; CDR3: CATSRDSASGGPRQYF
length: 12; size: -; V: TRBV28; J: TRBJ1-2; D: -; DNA: TGTGCCAGCCGCGGGGGGGTCTATGGCTACACCTTC; CDR3: CASRGGVYGYTF
length: 14; size: -; V: TRBV5-1; J: TRBJ2-1; D: -; DNA: TGCGCCAGCAGCCCGGCGGGGTCCTACAATGAGCAGTTCTTC; CDR3: CASSPAGSYNEQFF